The rows below give T cell receptor beta chains drawn from one sample of a study of control samples from healthy donors and cancer patients. The protocol was immunoSEQ multiplex PCR, while the TCRdb copy is restricted to in-frame clones and leaves out a portion. Seen here are around 110,000 clones, more than 75% observed once, and the top ten hold over 2%. The sample was blood. Source of these receptors: a woman in her seventies in good health. Both conserved end residues are part of each CDR3. The order of the fields is J gene, D gene, V gene, clone size, CDR3 length, CDR3 DNA, CDR3 protein. The D gene is left open where the match is weak. Clone size is given for some rows only: seen once, a few or many times, or a class if the clone is expanded.

>TRBJ2-3|-|TRBV4-2|-|15
TGTGCCAGCAGCAGGAGTTTAACAGCCACAGATACGCAGTATTTT
CASSRSLTATDTQYF
>TRBJ1-1|-|TRBV3-1/TRBV3-2|-|14
TGTGCCAGCAGCCAAGAGTTTGGGAAAACTGAAGCTTTCTTT
CASSQEFGKTEAFF
>TRBJ2-1|-|TRBV20-1|-|9
TGCAGTGCTGGGGTTGAGCAGTTCTTC
CSAGVEQFF
>TRBJ1-2|-|TRBV6-5|-|12
TGTGCCAGCAGTTACTGGGGTTATGGCTACACCTTC
CASSYWGYGYTF
>TRBJ1-3|-|TRBV5-6|-|14
TGTGCCAGCAACTTGAGGGGGTACGGAAACACCATATATTTT
CASNLRGYGNTIYF
>TRBJ2-2|TRBD1|TRBV10-2|few|13
TGCGCCAGCGGACAGGGCTACACCGGGGAGCTGTTTTTT
CASGQGYTGELFF
>TRBJ1-5|-|TRBV6-5|-|14
TGTGCCAGCAGTCAGACAGTGAGCAATCAGCCCCAGCATTTT
CASSQTVSNQPQHF
>TRBJ2-1|-|TRBV5-1|-|14
TGCGCCAGCAGCTTTGGTCAGGGGGGCGATGAGCAGTTCTTC
CASSFGQGGDEQFF
>TRBJ2-7|-|TRBV12-3/TRBV12-4|-|13
TGTGCCAGCAGTTTGGGCAGGACTTACGAGCAGTACTTC
CASSLGRTYEQYF
>TRBJ1-2|-|TRBV3-1/TRBV3-2|-|13
TGTGCCAGCAGCCCTAGGGTCCAGGGCGGCTACACCTTC
CASSPRVQGGYTF
>TRBJ2-6|-|TRBV5-1|-|15
TGCGCCAGCAGCTCCGGACAACCCGGGGCCAACGTCCTGACTTTC
CASSSGQPGANVLTF
>TRBJ1-6|-|TRBV25-1|-|14
TGTGCCAGCAGTGCCGAACAGGGTTATTCACCCCTCCACTTT
CASSAEQGYSPLHF
>TRBJ1-5|TRBD1|TRBV7-9|-|15
TGTGCCAGCAGCTTAGGACAGGGGGCGGATCAGCCCCAGCATTTT
CASSLGQGADQPQHF
>TRBJ2-4|-|TRBV27|-|14
TGTGCCAGCAGTACAGGGATAGCCAAAAACATTCAGTACTTC
CASSTGIAKNIQYF
>TRBJ1-2|-|TRBV5-1|-|15
TGCGCCAGCACCGACGGAGCCGACAGGTCCTATGGCTACACCTTC
CASTDGADRSYGYTF
>TRBJ2-3|-|TRBV24-1|-|12
TGTGCCACCAGTGAGGGCACAGATACGCAGTATTTT
CATSEGTDTQYF
>TRBJ2-5|TRBD2|TRBV18|-|13
TGTGCCAGCTCACCGGGAGGGGACGAGACCCAGTACTTC
CASSPGGDETQYF
>TRBJ1-2|-|TRBV12-3/TRBV12-4|-|13
TGTGCCAGCAAGCAAACAGGGAGGTATGGCTACACCTTC
CASKQTGRYGYTF
>TRBJ2-5|-|TRBV29-1|-|14
TGCAGCGCCAGCCGGGACTCAATGGGGGAGACCCAGTACTTC
CSASRDSMGETQYF
>TRBJ2-3|TRBD1|TRBV27|-|14
TGTGCCAGCAGCCTCGACAGGGGGCAGGATACGCAGTATTTT
CASSLDRGQDTQYF
>TRBJ1-4|TRBD1|TRBV5-1|-|15
TGCGCCAGCAGTTATCAGGGGGGTTTTAATGAAAAACTGTTTTTT
CASSYQGGFNEKLFF
>TRBJ2-5|TRBD2|TRBV9|-|14
TGTGCCAGCAGCCCAGGGACTACCTCAGAGACCCAGTACTTC
CASSPGTTSETQYF
>TRBJ2-5|-|TRBV5-6|-|15
TGTGCCAGCAGCTCCAGGAGGGGGGATCAAGAGACCCAGTACTTC
CASSSRRGDQETQYF
>TRBJ1-5|-|TRBV19|-|13
TGTGCCAGTAAGGGGACGGTGAAGGAGCCCCAGCATTTT
CASKGTVKEPQHF
>TRBJ1-4|-|TRBV27|-|15
TGTGCCAGCAGTTTAGCGGGGGCGAGTCGAGAAAAACTGTTTTTT
CASSLAGASREKLFF
>TRBJ1-6|TRBD1|TRBV19|-|16
TGTGCCAGTAGTATAGAGGGGACAGTGCGAAATTCACCCCTCCACTTT
CASSIEGTVRNSPLHF
>TRBJ1-2|-|TRBV6-5|-|14
TGTGCCAGCAGTTCCAGGTCCGACTTCTATGGCTACACCTTC
CASSSRSDFYGYTF
>TRBJ1-4|-|TRBV3-1/TRBV3-2|-|12
TGTGCCAGCAGCCAGGGGGGGGGCGGCCCGTTTTTT
CASSQGGGGPFF
>TRBJ1-6|-|TRBV5-6|-|17
TGTGCCAGCACCGTTGTTGGGGCACTCTCCTATAATTCACCCCTCCACTTT
CASTVVGALSYNSPLHF
>TRBJ1-4|TRBD1|TRBV6-1|-|16
TGTGCCAGCAGTGGGACAGGGTTCTTAGCTAATGAAAAACTGTTTTTT
CASSGTGFLANEKLFF
>TRBJ1-5|-|TRBV5-1|-|14
TGCGCCAGCAGCTTGGAGCCTTTGTCCCCGGCCCAGCATTTT
CASSLEPLSPAQHF
>TRBJ2-7|-|TRBV6-2/TRBV6-3|-|14
TGTGCCAGCAGCGACCAGAGGGGGACCTACGAGCAGTACTTC
CASSDQRGTYEQYF
>TRBJ1-1|-|TRBV5-1|-|14
TGCGCCAGCAGCTTGACAGCAGGGGAAACTGAAGCTTTCTTT
CASSLTAGETEAFF
>TRBJ2-2|-|TRBV5-4|-|15
TGTGCCAGCAGCTTAGAAACAGCCAGGACCGGGGAGCTGTTTTTT
CASSLETARTGELFF
>TRBJ1-3|-|TRBV7-9|few|15
TGTGCCAGCAGCTTGTTGAGGAACTCTGGAAACACCATATATTTT
CASSLLRNSGNTIYF
>TRBJ2-5|TRBD2|TRBV10-1|-|17
TGCGCCAGCAGTCCCTTTGCGGGGGGGCTTGGCCAAGAGACCCAGTACTTC
CASSPFAGGLGQETQYF
>TRBJ1-2|-|TRBV6-5|-|13
TGTGCCAGCAGTTCTCCGGGACGCTATGGCTACACCTTC
CASSSPGRYGYTF
>TRBJ1-2|TRBD1|TRBV29-1|once|14
TGCAGCGTTGACCTCTCAGGGGGCGCGGATGGCTACACCTTC
CSVDLSGGADGYTF
>TRBJ1-6|-|TRBV6-5|few|14
TGTGCCAGCAGCGCAGGCCCCTATAATTCACCCCTCCACTTT
CASSAGPYNSPLHF
>TRBJ1-2|-|TRBV6-1|few|13
TGTGCCAGCAGTGACCGAGCGAGGGGTGGAGACACCTTC
CASSDRARGGDTF
>TRBJ1-6|-|TRBV27|-|11
TGTGCCAGCGGCCGGTATTCACCCCTCCACTTT
CASGRYSPLHF
>TRBJ1-5|-|TRBV9|-|16
TGTGCCAGCAGCCCCTGGGCGAGGCATAGCAATCAGCCCCAGCATTTT
CASSPWARHSNQPQHF
>TRBJ2-5|-|TRBV2|-|13
TGTGCCAGCAGTGAGAGCATTCAAGAGACCCAGTACTTC
CASSESIQETQYF
>TRBJ2-2|-|TRBV14|-|15
TGTGCCAGCAGCCAAGTGGGCGGGGTAGCCGGGGAGCTGTTTTTT
CASSQVGGVAGELFF
>TRBJ1-6|TRBD1|TRBV5-4|-|14
TGTGCCAGCAGCAACCGGGACAGAAATTCACCCCTCCACTTT
CASSNRDRNSPLHF
>TRBJ2-7|TRBD1|TRBV28|-|12
TGTGCCAGCATAGGGGACAGATACGAGCAGTACTTC
CASIGDRYEQYF
>TRBJ1-5|TRBD1|TRBV19|-|15
TGTGCCAGCAGTTGGGGGACAGACCCAAATCAGCCCCAGCATTTT
CASSWGTDPNQPQHF
>TRBJ1-3|TRBD1|TRBV9|-|16
TGTGCCAGCAGCGACACGGGACAGGCTTCTGGAAACACCATATATTTT
CASSDTGQASGNTIYF
>TRBJ1-2|-|TRBV19|-|14
TGTGCCAGTAGTATAAGGACATCGAGCTATGGCTACACCTTC
CASSIRTSSYGYTF
>TRBJ2-2|TRBD2|TRBV5-5|-|14
TGTGCCAGCAGCGGGGACTACCGCACCGGGGAGCTGTTTTTT
CASSGDYRTGELFF
>TRBJ2-2|TRBD1|TRBV11-1|-|15
TGTGCCAGCAGCCTACAGGGGGCGGACACCGGGGAGCTGTTTTTT
CASSLQGADTGELFF
>TRBJ1-2|-|TRBV6-1|-|14
TGTGCCAGCAGTGAAGCGTTGGGTTCCGGTGGCTACACCTTC
CASSEALGSGGYTF
>TRBJ2-5|-|TRBV20-1|-|11
TGCAGTGCACTGACGGGAGAGACCCAGTACTTC
CSALTGETQYF